These 20 T cell receptor beta chains were sequenced from one sample in a study of follicular helper T cells after annual influenza vaccination. Some clones are missing from TCRdb's copy, which holds only in-frame ones; the method was immunoSEQ multiplex PCR. The sample comprises around 10,000 clones, less than 85% of which are singletons, and roughly 1% rests with the top ten. The specimen comprised CXCR5- memory CD4+ T cells sorted from blood, sampled 6 weeks after influenza vaccination. The origin of the receptors is an adult who received the influenza vaccine.

The genes are TRBV5-1 and TRBJ1-1; unclear D gene. V was trimmed by 0 bases and J by 4 bases, leaving 10 bases between them. From germline, CDR1 is SGHRS and CDR2 YFSETQ. The CDR3 totals 14 residues. CDR3 nucleotides: TGCGCCAGCAGCTTGGAACCTAGGGCCACTGAAGCTTTCTTT. Its translation: CASSLEPRATEAFF.

V and J are TRBV5-1 and TRBJ1-2; no firm D call. V was pared by 4 bases and J by 3 bases, with 13 bases between. Looked up from germline, CDR1 is SGHRS and CDR2 is YFSETQ. The CDR3 extends over 14 amino acids. CDR3 nucleotides: TGCGCCAGCAGCCTCAGCGCGACTGACTATGGCTACACCTTC. Residues: CASSLSATDYGYTF.

This chain joins TRBV18 and TRBJ2-7; tentatively, D is TRBD1 (6 bases). The germline V gene has CDR1 KGHSH and CDR2 LQKENI. This CDR3 region has 13 residues. V was cut by 3 bases and J by 5 bases, with 11 bases left in between. CDR3 protein: CASSPQTGNEQYF. The CDR3 DNA sequence: TGTGCCAGCTCACCCCAGACAGGTAACGAGCAGTACTTC. The full variable domain, in which reference TRBV18 and TRBJ2-7 provide the parts outside the CDR3, is NAGVMQNPRHLVRRRGQEARLRCSPMKGHSHVYWYRQLPEEGLKFMVYLQKENIIDESGMPKERFSAEFPKEGPSILRIQQVVRGDSAAYFCASSPQTGNEQYFGPGTRLTVT.

The chain couples TRBV5-1 to TRBJ2-1; 10 bases match TRBD1. With 6 bases clipped from V and 7 bases from J, the junction kept 7 bases outside the gene matches. The CDR3 spans 14 residues. CDR1 and CDR2 from the germline V gene are SGHRS and YFSETQ. This CDR3 reads CASTTGTGVNEQFF. The CDR3 DNA is TGCGCCAGCACCACCGGGACAGGGGTGAATGAGCAGTTCTTC.

V usage is TRBV7-6 and J usage is TRBJ2-1, with TRBD1 identical over 7 bases. The V gene end was trimmed by 7 bases and the J gene end by 7 bases; junction bases not matched to a gene: 10. CDR1 and CDR2 from the germline V gene are SGHVS and FNYEAQ. The length of the CDR3 is 14 residues. CDR3: CASTVRGNGNEQFF. CDR3 nucleotides: TGTGCCAGCACCGTCAGGGGGAACGGGAATGAGCAGTTCTTC.

The V gene is TRBV7-9, the J gene TRBJ1-6; 8 bases match TRBD1. Trimming removed 2 bases from V and 12 bases from J; junction bases left unmatched: 9. The CDR3 sequence is 15 residues long. CDR1 and CDR2 (germline): SEHNR, FQNEAQ (reference sequence). DNA for the CDR3: TGTGCCAGCAGCTTAATCGGCGACAGGGGAAGACCCCTCCACTTT. It translates to CASSLIGDRGRPLHF.

The chain uses TRBV9 and TRBJ1-4; possibly TRBD1 for D (5 bases). Germline V gene lookup returns CDR1 SGDLS and CDR2 YYNGEE. With 0 bases removed from V and 8 bases from J, the gap between germline ends came to 17 bases. CDR3 length: 16 amino acids. The CDR3 nucleotides read TGTGCCAGCAGCGTAGACTGGGGCCGAGGCGGAGAAAAACTGTTTTTT. This codes for CASSVDWGRGGEKLFF. The full variable domain, completed using reference TRBV9 and TRBJ1-4, is DSGVTQTPKHLITATGQRVTLRCSPRSGDLSVYWYQQSLDQGLQFLIQYYNGEERAKGNILERFSAQQFPDLHSELNLSSLELGDSALYFCASSVDWGRGGEKLFFGSGTQLSVL.

The V and J genes are TRBV7-2 and TRBJ1-1; D ambiguous. Germline values: CDR1 SGHTA, CDR2 FQGNSA. The CDR3 contains 12 residues. V was pared by 5 bases and J by 8 bases, with 12 bases between. CDR3 in amino acids: CASSPQIREAFF. The CDR3, as DNA: TGTGCCAGCAGCCCTCAAATACGCGAAGCTTTCTTT. The variable domain in full, with the rest retrieved from reference TRBV7-2 and TRBJ1-1, is GAGVSQSPSNKVTEKGKDVELRCDPISGHTALYWYRQSLGQGLEFLIYFQGNSAPDKSGLPSDRFSAERTGGSVSTLTIQRTQQEDSAVYLCASSPQIREAFFGQGTRLTVV.

V usage is TRBV18 and J usage is TRBJ1-3; 7 bases map to TRBD1. The germline V gene encodes CDR1 KGHSH and CDR2 LQKENI. CDR3 size: 15 residues. With V trimmed by 6 bases and J by 3 bases, 8 bases remained unmatched. CDR3 in amino acids: CASSKAQGLGNTIYF. CDR3 nucleotide sequence: TGTGCCAGCTCTAAAGCACAGGGGCTTGGAAACACCATATATTTT.

The rearrangement links TRBV6-5 to TRBJ1-1; D not certain. CDR1 MNHEY and CDR2 SVGAGI come from the germline V gene. The V end was cut by 0 bases, the J end by 6 bases, with 8 bases between. The CDR3 loop spans 13 amino acids. The CDR3 DNA is TGTGCCAGCAGTTACTCGAAATGGGCTGAAGCTTTCTTT. This sequence encodes CASSYSKWAEAFF.

This clone was counted once. CDR3 nucleotides: TGTGCCAGCAGCGTCGCGGTGACAGATACGCAGTATTTT. Encoded protein: CASSVAVTDTQYF. The chain combines TRBV9 with TRBJ2-3; D gene uncertain. This CDR3 contains 13 residues. The germline V gene encodes CDR1 SGDLS and CDR2 YYNGEE. V lost 2 bases, J lost 3 bases, and 7 bases lay in between.

The chain uses TRBV2 and TRBJ1-6; maybe TRBD1 (6 bases). Per germline, CDR1 SNHLY and CDR2 FYNNEI. Trimming shortened V by 4 bases and J by 9 bases, and 16 bases separated the two germline ends. This CDR3 region has 15 residues. The CDR3 reads CASSVQGLRGSPLHF. For the CDR3, the DNA is TGTGCCAGCAGTGTACAGGGCCTAAGGGGTTCACCCCTCCACTTT.

This chain connects TRBV6-1 to TRBJ2-7; no definite D call. The CDR3 is 13 amino acids. The germline V gene has CDR1 MNHNS and CDR2 SASEGT. V shed 5 bases and J shed 2 bases, with 10 bases lying between them. CDR3 in DNA: TGTGCCAGCAGTAAATGGTCGCCCTACGAGCAGTACTTC. This sequence encodes CASSKWSPYEQYF.

The gene calls are TRBV19 and TRBJ2-3; a possible D gene is TRBD2 (7 bases). The CDR3 totals 18 residues. Trimming took off 3 bases at V and 2 bases at J, with 21 bases between the two ends. Per germline, CDR1 LNHDA and CDR2 SQIVND (reference sequence). CDR3 in DNA: TGTGCCAGTAGTATTCGGGGGGCAGGGCTAATCACCACAGATACGCAGTATTTT. Amino acids: CASSIRGAGLITTDTQYF.

This chain connects TRBV7-2 to TRBJ2-1, with 9 bases matching TRBD2. V lost 6 bases to trimming and J lost 12 bases; unmatched junction nucleotides: 6. Germline V gives CDR1 SGHTA, CDR2 FQGNSA. The CDR3 spans 12 residues. In nucleotides, the CDR3 is TGTGCCAGCAGACCCCAAGCGGGGGGGCAGTTCTTC. The encoded protein is CASRPQAGGQFF.

CDR3 in amino acids: CASSFVSGANVLTF. The CDR3 DNA reads as TGTGCCAGCAGCTTTGTGTCTGGGGCCAACGTCCTGACTTTC. This chain connects TRBV7-8 to TRBJ2-6, with unresolved D. The CDR3 contains 14 residues. The germline V and J ends were trimmed by 3 bases and 1 base, with 4 bases remaining between them. The germline CDR1 and CDR2 sequences are SGHVS and FQNEAQ.

The V and J genes are TRBV9 and TRBJ1-6; 9 bases map to TRBD1. The CDR3 consists of 17 residues. V lost 1 base, J lost 5 bases, and 7 bases stayed unmatched. Germline values: CDR1 SGDLS, CDR2 YYNGEE. DNA for the CDR3: TGTGCCAGCAGCGTATCAACAGGGGGCGCAGATAATTCACCCCTCCACTTT. It specifies CASSVSTGGADNSPLHF.

The chain combines TRBV5-4 with TRBJ1-1; D uncertain. CDR1 is SGHNT, CDR2 YYREEE, per germline (reference sequence). Trimming removed 0 bases from V and 1 base from J, with 4 bases in between. The CDR3 spans 13 residues. CDR3 nucleotides: TGTGCCAGCAGCTTGGGGGGGAACACTGAAGCTTTCTTT. It codes for CASSLGGNTEAFF. Based on the CDR3 plus reference TRBV5-4 and TRBJ1-1, the full variable domain is ETGVTQSPTHLIKTRGQQVTLRCSSQSGHNTVSWYQQALGQGPQFIFQYYREEENGRGNFPPRFSGLQFPNYSSELNVNALELDDSALYLCASSLGGNTEAFFGQGTRLTVV.

The rearrangement joins TRBV25-1 to TRBJ2-1; tentatively, D is TRBD2 (7 bases). The length of the CDR3 is 15 residues. V shed 1 base and J shed 2 bases, with 9 bases lying between them. Germline CDR1 and CDR2: MGHDK and SYGVNS. For the CDR3, the DNA is TGTGCCAGCAGTGAATTAGGGGGGGCCTACAATGAGCAGTTCTTC. Translated, it gives CASSELGGAYNEQFF.

This chain joins TRBV7-2 and TRBJ2-1, with 8 bases fitting TRBD2. Germline CDR1 reads SGHTA; CDR2 reads FQGNSA. The J segment lost 8 bases and the V segment lost 7 bases, leaving 10 bases of the junction unmatched. The CDR3 is 14 amino acids. The CDR3 reads CASIGGSGADEQFF. The CDR3 region has the DNA TGTGCCAGCATAGGTGGTAGCGGGGCTGATGAGCAGTTCTTC.